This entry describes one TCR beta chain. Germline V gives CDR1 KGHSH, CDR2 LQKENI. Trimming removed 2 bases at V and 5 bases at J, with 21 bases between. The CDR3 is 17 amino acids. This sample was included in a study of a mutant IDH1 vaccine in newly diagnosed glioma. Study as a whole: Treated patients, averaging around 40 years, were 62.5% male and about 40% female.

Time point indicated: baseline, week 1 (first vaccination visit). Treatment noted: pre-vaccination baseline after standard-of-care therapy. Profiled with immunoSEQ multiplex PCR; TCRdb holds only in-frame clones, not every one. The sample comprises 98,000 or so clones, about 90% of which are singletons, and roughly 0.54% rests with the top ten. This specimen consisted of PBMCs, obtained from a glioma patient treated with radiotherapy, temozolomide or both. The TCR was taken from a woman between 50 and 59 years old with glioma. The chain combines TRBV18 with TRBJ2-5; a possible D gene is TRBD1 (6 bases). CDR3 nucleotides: TGTGCCAGCTCACCATGGGCAGGGGACGTTTCGGGGGAGACCCAGTACTTC. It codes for CASSPWAGDVSGETQYF.